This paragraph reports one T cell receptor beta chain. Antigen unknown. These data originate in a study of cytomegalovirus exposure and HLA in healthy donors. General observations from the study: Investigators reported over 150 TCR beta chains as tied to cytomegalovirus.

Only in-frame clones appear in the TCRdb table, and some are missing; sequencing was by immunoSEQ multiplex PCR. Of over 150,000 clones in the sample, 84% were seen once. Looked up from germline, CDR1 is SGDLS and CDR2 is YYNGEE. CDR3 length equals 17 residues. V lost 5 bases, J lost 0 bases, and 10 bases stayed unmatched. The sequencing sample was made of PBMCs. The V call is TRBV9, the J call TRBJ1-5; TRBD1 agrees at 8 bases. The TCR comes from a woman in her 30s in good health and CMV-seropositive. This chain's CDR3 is CASRWTGNYYSNQPQHF. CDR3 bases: TGTGCCAGCAGATGGACAGGGAATTATTATAGCAATCAGCCCCAGCATTTT.